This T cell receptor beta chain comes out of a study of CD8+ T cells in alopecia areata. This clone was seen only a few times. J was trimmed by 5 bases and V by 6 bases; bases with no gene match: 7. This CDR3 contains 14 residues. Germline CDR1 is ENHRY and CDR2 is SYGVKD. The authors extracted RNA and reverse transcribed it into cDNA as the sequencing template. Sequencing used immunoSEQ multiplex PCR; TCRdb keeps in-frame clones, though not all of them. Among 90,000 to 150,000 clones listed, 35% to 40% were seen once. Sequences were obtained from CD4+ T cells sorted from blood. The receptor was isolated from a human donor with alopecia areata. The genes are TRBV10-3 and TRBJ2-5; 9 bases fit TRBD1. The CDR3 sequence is CAIRTTGGQETQYF. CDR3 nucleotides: TGTGCCATCAGAACTACAGGGGGCCAGGAGACCCAGTACTTC.